These T cell receptor beta chains were read from a single sample in a study of blood T cell repertoires in COVID-19. The data were produced by immunoSEQ multiplex PCR, yet TCRdb's version contains in-frame clones alone and is incomplete. The top ten hold 3% to 4% of the sample, which has approximately 470,000 clones, approximately 85% seen once. The sequenced material came from peripheral blood. These receptors were collected from a human donor in a cohort sampled during active COVID-19. Each CDR3 is given with its conserved first and last residue. D genes are given only for firm matches. A row's size may be missing; if present it is once, few, many or a size class.

J: TRBJ2-1; size: .; V: TRBV7-9; D: TRBD1; CDR3: CASSQLRDRALHEQFF; DNA: TGTGCCAGCAGCCAATTACGGGACAGGGCACTGCATGAGCAGTTCTTC
J: TRBJ1-5; size: .; V: TRBV19; D: TRBD1; CDR3: CASSPTRRGQNQPQHF; DNA: TGTGCCAGTAGCCCCACTCGCAGGGGGCAGAACCAGCCCCAGCATTTT
J: TRBJ1-2; size: few; V: TRBV4-2; D: .; CDR3: CASSQVTDSLYGYTF; DNA: TGTGCCAGCAGCCAAGTGACGGACAGTCTATATGGCTACACCTTC
J: TRBJ1-2; size: .; V: TRBV29-1; D: TRBD1; CDR3: CSVEDRGTGLNYGYTF; DNA: TGCAGCGTTGAAGATCGGGGGACAGGGCTTAACTATGGCTACACCTTC
J: TRBJ2-3; size: .; V: TRBV6-1; D: .; CDR3: CASTERGGTSPDTQYF; DNA: TGTGCCAGCACTGAGAGGGGCGGGACCAGCCCAGATACGCAGTATTTT
J: TRBJ1-1; size: few; V: TRBV7-8; D: .; CDR3: CASGRASTNIMNTEAFF; DNA: TGTGCCAGCGGGCGGGCCTCTACTAACATCATGAACACTGAAGCTTTCTTT
J: TRBJ1-1; size: .; V: TRBV6-5; D: .; CDR3: CASSLLSGLSEAFF; DNA: TGTGCCAGCAGTCTATTATCAGGGTTGTCTGAAGCTTTCTTT
J: TRBJ1-5; size: .; V: TRBV19; D: .; CDR3: CASSNQGGDQPQHF; DNA: TGTGCCAGTAGTAATCAGGGAGGGGACCAGCCCCAGCATTTT
J: TRBJ2-2; size: .; V: TRBV30; D: TRBD1; CDR3: CAVPPDRAPTGELFF; DNA: TGTGCCGTCCCTCCCGACAGGGCCCCCACCGGGGAGCTGTTTTTT
J: TRBJ1-4; size: .; V: TRBV3-1/TRBV3-2; D: TRBD1; CDR3: CASSQDGTGVGKLFF; DNA: TGTGCCAGCAGCCAAGACGGGACAGGGGTTGGAAAACTGTTTTTT
J: TRBJ2-2; size: .; V: TRBV11-3; D: .; CDR3: CASSLGGRTGELFF; DNA: TGTGCCAGCAGCTTAGGCGGCCGCACCGGGGAGCTGTTTTTT
J: TRBJ2-5; size: .; V: TRBV5-1; D: .; CDR3: CASSPFRTNGGRETQYF; DNA: TGCGCCAGCAGCCCCTTCCGGACTAACGGAGGAAGAGAGACCCAGTACTTC
J: TRBJ2-2; size: .; V: TRBV5-1; D: .; CDR3: CASSLRRGQTGELFF; DNA: TGCGCCAGCAGCTTACGAAGGGGTCAAACCGGGGAGCTGTTTTTT
J: TRBJ1-2; size: .; V: TRBV27; D: .; CDR3: CASSFQGSLYGYTF; DNA: TGTGCCAGCAGTTTTCAGGGGTCCCTCTATGGCTACACCTTC
J: TRBJ2-7; size: .; V: TRBV27; D: TRBD1; CDR3: CASSWDRGTYEQYF; DNA: TGTGCCAGCAGCTGGGACAGGGGGACCTACGAGCAGTACTTC
J: TRBJ2-5; size: .; V: TRBV28; D: .; CDR3: CASTPRLYQETQYF; DNA: TGTGCCAGCACCCCCCGACTATATCAAGAGACCCAGTACTTC
J: TRBJ2-6; size: .; V: TRBV5-4; D: .; CDR3: CASSSQAPGANVLTF; DNA: TGTGCCAGCAGCTCCCAGGCCCCTGGGGCCAACGTCCTGACTTTC